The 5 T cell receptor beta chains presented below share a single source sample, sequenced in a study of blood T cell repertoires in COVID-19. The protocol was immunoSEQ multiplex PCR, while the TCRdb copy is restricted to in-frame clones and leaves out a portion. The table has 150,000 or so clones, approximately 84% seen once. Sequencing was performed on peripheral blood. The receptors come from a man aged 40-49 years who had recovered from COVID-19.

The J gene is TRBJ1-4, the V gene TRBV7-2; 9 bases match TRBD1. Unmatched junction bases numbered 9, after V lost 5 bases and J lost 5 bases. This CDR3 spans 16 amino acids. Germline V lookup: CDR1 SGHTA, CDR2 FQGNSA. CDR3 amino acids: CASSLIGTGLNEKLFF. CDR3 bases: TGTGCCAGCAGCCTCATAGGGACAGGGCTCAATGAAAAACTGTTTTTT.

CDR3 coding DNA: TGTGCCAGCAGAGCGGGGGGACAGATATGTACCGGGGAGCTGTTTTTT. This sequence encodes CASRAGGQICTGELFF. V and J are TRBV6-4 and TRBJ2-2; 9 bases map to TRBD2. The CDR3 extends over 16 amino acids. Germline loops: CDR1 MRHNA, CDR2 SNTAGT. J was trimmed by 5 bases and V by 6 bases; bases with no gene match: 10.

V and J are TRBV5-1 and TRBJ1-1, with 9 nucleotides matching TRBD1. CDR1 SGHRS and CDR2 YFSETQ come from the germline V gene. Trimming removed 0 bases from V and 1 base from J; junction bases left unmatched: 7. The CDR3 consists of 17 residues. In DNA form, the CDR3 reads TGCGCCAGCAGCTTGGCCCCCGGGACAGGGCGGAACACTGAAGCTTTCTTT. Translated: CASSLAPGTGRNTEAFF.

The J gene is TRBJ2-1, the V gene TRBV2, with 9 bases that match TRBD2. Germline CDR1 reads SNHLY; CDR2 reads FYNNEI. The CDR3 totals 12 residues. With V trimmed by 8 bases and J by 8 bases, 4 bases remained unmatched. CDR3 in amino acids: CASGIAGDEQFF. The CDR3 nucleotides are TGTGCCAGCGGCATAGCGGGAGATGAGCAGTTCTTC.

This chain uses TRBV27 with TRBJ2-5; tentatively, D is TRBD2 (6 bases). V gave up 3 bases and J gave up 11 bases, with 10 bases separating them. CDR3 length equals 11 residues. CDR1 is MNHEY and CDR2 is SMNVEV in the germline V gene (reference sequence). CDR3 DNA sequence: TGTGCCAGCAGTTTCGGGGGAATGCAGTACTTC. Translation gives CASSFGGMQYF.